A selection of T cell receptor beta chains follows, all from one sample in a study of blood T cell repertoires in COVID-19. Clones were sequenced by immunoSEQ multiplex PCR, and TCRdb holds only the in-frame ones, with some missing. The profile shows around 170,000 clones, approximately 84% of them singletons. Sequencing was performed on peripheral blood. These receptor sequences come from an elderly woman with acute or convalescent COVID-19. The CDR3 runs from the conserved cysteine through the conserved F or W. A D gene is named only where the DNA matches it firmly. Not every row has a clone size; where given, it reads once, few, many or a size class.

D gene,clone size,V gene,J gene,CDR3 length,CDR3 protein,CDR3 DNA
NA,NA,TRBV5-6,TRBJ2-5,15,CASSQNSGGLETQYF,TGTGCCAGCAGCCAAAACAGCGGAGGGTTGGAGACCCAGTACTTC
NA,NA,TRBV5-1,TRBJ1-3,14,CASSFSYSGNTIYF,TGCGCCAGCAGCTTCTCTTACTCTGGAAACACCATATATTTT
NA,NA,TRBV28,TRBJ2-3,14,CASSRAASTDTQYF,TGTGCCAGCAGCAGGGCGGCCAGCACAGATACGCAGTATTTT
NA,NA,TRBV5-1,TRBJ2-2,14,CASSLVSDTGELFF,TGCGCCAGCAGCTTGGTCTCGGACACCGGGGAGCTGTTTTTT
NA,NA,TRBV7-9,TRBJ1-1,15,CASSPTPGSSTEAFF,TGTGCCAGCAGCCCCACACCGGGATCAAGCACTGAAGCTTTCTTT
NA,NA,TRBV3-1/TRBV3-2,TRBJ1-5,15,CASSQVPGAYQPQHF,TGTGCCAGCAGCCAAGTCCCAGGGGCGTATCAGCCCCAGCATTTT
NA,NA,TRBV7-2,TRBJ2-2,15,CASSLAQGSTGELFF,TGTGCCAGCAGCTTAGCCCAGGGATCCACCGGGGAGCTGTTTTTT
TRBD2,NA,TRBV6-5,TRBJ2-7,13,CASSYAGEYEQYF,TGTGCCAGCAGTTACGCGGGAGAATACGAGCAGTACTTC
NA,NA,TRBV5-1,TRBJ1-1,12,CASSGPGDEAFF,TGCGCCAGCAGTGGTCCCGGGGATGAAGCTTTCTTT
NA,NA,TRBV20-1,TRBJ1-5,15,CSASPDNLSNQPQHF,TGCAGTGCTAGTCCCGACAATCTTAGCAATCAGCCCCAGCATTTT
NA,NA,TRBV15,TRBJ2-2,13,CATSRHGSGELFF,TGTGCCACCAGCAGACATGGGAGCGGGGAGCTGTTTTTT
NA,NA,TRBV5-1,TRBJ2-3,11,CASSLGAAQYF,TGCGCCAGCAGCTTGGGGGCAGCGCAGTATTTT
TRBD2,few,TRBV7-9,TRBJ2-1,17,CASSPPPGTSGYNEQFF,TGTGCCAGCAGCCCGCCCCCCGGGACTAGCGGGTACAATGAGCAGTTCTTC
NA,NA,TRBV7-3,TRBJ2-3,16,CASSLTPQTRGDTQYF,TGTGCCAGCAGCTTAACGCCCCAAACTAGAGGAGATACGCAGTATTTT
TRBD1,NA,TRBV12-5,TRBJ1-2,19,CASGRYFATGGDYNYGYTF,TGTGCTAGTGGTCGCTATTTTGCGACAGGGGGTGACTACAACTATGGCTACACCTTC
NA,NA,TRBV2,TRBJ1-5,16,CASSEGAAISNQPQHF,TGTGCCAGCAGTGAGGGGGCAGCGATTAGCAATCAGCCCCAGCATTTT
NA,NA,TRBV19,TRBJ2-2,14,CASSIFWEAGELFF,TGTGCCAGTAGTATATTCTGGGAGGCCGGGGAGCTGTTTTTT
TRBD1,NA,TRBV6-5,TRBJ1-6,14,CASRGQVINSPLHF,TGTGCCAGCAGGGGACAGGTGATTAATTCACCCCTCCACTTT
NA,NA,TRBV11-3,TRBJ2-2,15,CASSLDGGGTGELFF,TGTGCCAGCAGCTTAGATGGGGGCGGCACCGGGGAGCTGTTTTTT
NA,NA,TRBV18,TRBJ2-2,15,CASSPVVRGTGELFF,TGTGCCAGCTCACCGGTTGTAAGAGGGACCGGGGAGCTGTTTTTT
TRBD2,NA,TRBV6-1,TRBJ2-1,15,CASSTGTSSYNEQFF,TGTGCCAGCAGCACAGGGACTAGCTCCTACAATGAGCAGTTCTTC
TRBD2,NA,TRBV11-2,TRBJ2-1,19,CASSLVSDGLAGGLNEQFF,TGTGCCAGCAGCTTAGTATCAGATGGACTAGCGGGAGGCCTGAATGAGCAGTTCTTC
TRBD2,NA,TRBV4-2,TRBJ2-2,18,CASSQDPGLAVYTGELFF,TGTGCCAGCAGCCAGGATCCGGGACTAGCGGTTTACACCGGGGAGCTGTTTTTT
NA,NA,TRBV5-1,TRBJ1-4,16,CASSLLAGATNEKLFF,TGCGCCAGCAGCTTGTTGGCGGGAGCAACTAATGAAAAACTGTTTTTT
NA,NA,TRBV5-1,TRBJ2-5,12,CASATRGETQYF,TGCGCCAGCGCGACTAGAGGGGAGACCCAGTACTTC
NA,NA,TRBV11-1,TRBJ2-7,14,CASSFRRGSYEQYF,TGTGCCAGCAGCTTCCGGCGGGGCTCCTACGAGCAGTACTTC
TRBD1,NA,TRBV5-1,TRBJ2-1,15,CASSFGGTGGTEQFF,TGCGCCAGCAGCTTCGGCGGGACAGGGGGTACTGAGCAGTTCTTC
TRBD2,NA,TRBV3-1/TRBV3-2,TRBJ2-1,17,CASSQDRLAGAGNEQFF,TGTGCCAGCAGCCAAGATCGGCTAGCGGGAGCGGGTAATGAGCAGTTCTTC
TRBD1,NA,TRBV11-3,TRBJ2-1,14,CASSPAEDRDEQFF,TGTGCCAGCAGCCCCGCCGAGGACAGGGATGAGCAGTTCTTC
TRBD1,NA,TRBV5-6,TRBJ2-1,15,CASSLRDRGSNEQFF,TGTGCCAGCAGCCTCCGGGACAGGGGTAGCAATGAGCAGTTCTTC
NA,NA,TRBV19,TRBJ2-2,13,CASRVITTGELFF,TGTGCCAGTAGGGTTATTACTACCGGGGAGCTGTTTTTT